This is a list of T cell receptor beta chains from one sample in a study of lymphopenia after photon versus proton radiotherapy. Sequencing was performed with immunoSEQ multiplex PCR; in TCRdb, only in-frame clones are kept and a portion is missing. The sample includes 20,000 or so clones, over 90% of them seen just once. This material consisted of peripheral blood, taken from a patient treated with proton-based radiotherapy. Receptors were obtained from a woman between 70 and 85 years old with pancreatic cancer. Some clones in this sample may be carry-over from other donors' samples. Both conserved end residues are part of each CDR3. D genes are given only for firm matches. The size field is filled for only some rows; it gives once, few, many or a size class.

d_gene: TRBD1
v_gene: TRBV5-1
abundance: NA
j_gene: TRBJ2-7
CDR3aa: CASSVRGLEDEQYF
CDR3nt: TGCGCCAGCAGCGTAAGGGGGCTAGAAGACGAGCAGTACTTC

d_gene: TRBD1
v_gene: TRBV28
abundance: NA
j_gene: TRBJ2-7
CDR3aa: CASSPGLGQVYEQYF
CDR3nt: TGTGCCAGCAGCCCCGGCCTTGGACAGGTCTACGAGCAGTACTTC

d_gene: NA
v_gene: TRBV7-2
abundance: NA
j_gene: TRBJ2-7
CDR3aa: CASSLNPGISYEQYF
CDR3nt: TGTGCCAGCAGCTTAAACCCCGGGATATCGTACGAGCAGTACTTC

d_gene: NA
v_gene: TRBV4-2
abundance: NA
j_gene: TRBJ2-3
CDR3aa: CASSQGQSTDTQYF
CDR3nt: TGTGCCAGCAGCCAGGGTCAAAGCACAGATACGCAGTATTTT

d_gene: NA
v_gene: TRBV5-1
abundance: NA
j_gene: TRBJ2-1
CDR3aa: CASSLISSGYNEQFF
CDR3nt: TGCGCCAGCAGCTTAATTAGTTCTGGATACAATGAGCAGTTCTTC

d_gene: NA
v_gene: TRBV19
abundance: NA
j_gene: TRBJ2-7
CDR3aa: CASSLGLGNSYEQYF
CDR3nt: TGTGCCAGTAGTCTTGGACTGGGAAACTCCTACGAGCAGTACTTC

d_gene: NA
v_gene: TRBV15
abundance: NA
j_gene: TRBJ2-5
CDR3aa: CATSRGLAQETQYF
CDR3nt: TGTGCCACCAGCAGGGGTTTGGCCCAAGAGACCCAGTACTTC

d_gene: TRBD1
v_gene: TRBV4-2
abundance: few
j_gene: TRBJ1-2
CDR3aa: CASSRSLGQGIDGYTF
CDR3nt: TGTGCCAGCAGCCGGTCGCTTGGACAGGGAATAGATGGCTACACCTTC

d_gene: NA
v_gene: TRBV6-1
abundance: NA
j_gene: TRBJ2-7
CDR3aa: CASTFIAGDDYEQYF
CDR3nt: TGTGCCAGCACTTTTATTGCAGGCGACGACTACGAGCAGTACTTC

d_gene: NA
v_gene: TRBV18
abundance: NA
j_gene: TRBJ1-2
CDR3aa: CASSPRDGLYTF
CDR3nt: TGTGCCAGCTCACCACGGGACGGCCTCTACACCTTC

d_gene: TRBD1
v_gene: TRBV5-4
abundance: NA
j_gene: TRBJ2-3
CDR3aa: CASSLGQGTGGGQYF
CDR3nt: TGTGCCAGCAGCTTGGGACAGGGGACCGGAGGTGGGCAGTATTTT

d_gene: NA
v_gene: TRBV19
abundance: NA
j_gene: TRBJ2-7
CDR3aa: CASSISRQTRPYEQYF
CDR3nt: TGTGCCAGTAGTATATCTCGGCAGACTCGACCCTACGAGCAGTACTTC

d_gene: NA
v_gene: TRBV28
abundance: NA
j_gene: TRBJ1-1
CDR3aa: CASSSIGWGTEAFF
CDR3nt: TGTGCCAGCAGTTCGATTGGCTGGGGCACTGAAGCTTTCTTT

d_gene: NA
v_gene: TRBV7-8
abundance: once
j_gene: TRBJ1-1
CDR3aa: CASSLLGGPSEAFF
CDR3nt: TGTGCCAGCAGCTTACTCGGGGGCCCCTCTGAAGCTTTCTTT

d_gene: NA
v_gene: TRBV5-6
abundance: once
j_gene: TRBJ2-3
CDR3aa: CASSLASLVGDTQYF
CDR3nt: TGTGCCAGCAGCTTGGCCAGTCTGGTAGGAGATACGCAGTATTTT

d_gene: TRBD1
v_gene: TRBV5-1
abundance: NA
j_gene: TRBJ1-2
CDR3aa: CASSLSRDRGVYGYTF
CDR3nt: TGCGCCAGCAGCTTGTCCAGGGACAGGGGGGTCTATGGCTACACCTTC

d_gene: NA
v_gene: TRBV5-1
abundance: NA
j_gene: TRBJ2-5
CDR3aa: CASSPGGGLETQYF
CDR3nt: TGCGCCAGCAGCCCAGGCGGCGGGCTGGAGACCCAGTACTTC

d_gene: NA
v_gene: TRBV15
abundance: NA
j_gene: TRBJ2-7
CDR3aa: CATQRDTSYEQYF
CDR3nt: TGTGCCACCCAGCGGGACACCTCCTACGAGCAGTACTTC

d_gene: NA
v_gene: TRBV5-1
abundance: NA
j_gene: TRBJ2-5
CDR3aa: CASSLMDPQETQYF
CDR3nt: TGCGCCAGCAGCTTGATGGATCCCCAAGAGACCCAGTACTTC

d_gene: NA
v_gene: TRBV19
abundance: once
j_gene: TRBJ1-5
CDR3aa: CASVGRNTGRPQHF
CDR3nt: TGTGCCAGTGTTGGGCGAAATACGGGCAGGCCCCAGCATTTT

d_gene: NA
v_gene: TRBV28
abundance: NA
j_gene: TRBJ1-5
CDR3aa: CASRRDYLSNQPQHF
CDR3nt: TGTGCCAGCAGACGGGACTATTTGAGCAATCAGCCCCAGCATTTT

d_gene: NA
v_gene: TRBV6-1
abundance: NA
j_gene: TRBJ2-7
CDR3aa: CASRRTEGYEQYF
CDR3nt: TGTGCCAGCAGGAGGACAGAAGGCTACGAGCAGTACTTC

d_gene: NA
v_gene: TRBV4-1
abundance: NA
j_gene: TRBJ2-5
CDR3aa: CASSLAPPGGPQETQYF
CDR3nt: TGCGCCAGCAGCCTCGCCCCCCCAGGGGGGCCTCAAGAGACCCAGTACTTC

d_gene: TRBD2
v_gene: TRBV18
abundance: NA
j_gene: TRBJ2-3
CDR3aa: CASSPPSSQGATSGRRDTQYF
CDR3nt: TGTGCCAGCTCACCACCCTCAAGTCAAGGGGCGACTAGCGGGAGAAGAGATACGCAGTATTTT

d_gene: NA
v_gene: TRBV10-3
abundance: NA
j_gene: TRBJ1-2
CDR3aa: CAISDLAGDSYGYTF
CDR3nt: TGTGCCATCAGTGACTTGGCAGGGGATAGCTATGGCTACACCTTC

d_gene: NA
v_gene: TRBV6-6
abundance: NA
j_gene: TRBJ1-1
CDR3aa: CAIASGTTEAFF
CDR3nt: TGTGCCATTGCGTCGGGGACCACTGAAGCTTTCTTT

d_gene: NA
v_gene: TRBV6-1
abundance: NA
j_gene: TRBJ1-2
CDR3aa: CASSVTRDGNYGYTF
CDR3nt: TGTGCCAGCAGTGTCACACGGGACGGTAACTATGGCTACACCTTC

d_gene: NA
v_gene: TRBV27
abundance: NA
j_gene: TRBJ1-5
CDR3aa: CASSLSANSNQPQHF
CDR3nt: TGTGCCAGCAGTTTGAGCGCCAATAGCAATCAGCCCCAGCATTTT

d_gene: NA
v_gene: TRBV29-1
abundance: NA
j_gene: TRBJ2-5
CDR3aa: CSVFRRFQETQYF
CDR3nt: TGCAGCGTTTTCCGACGGTTCCAAGAGACCCAGTACTTC

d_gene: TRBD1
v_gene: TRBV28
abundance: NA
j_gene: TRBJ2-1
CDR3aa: CASSPPDRGGEQFF
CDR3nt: TGTGCCAGCAGTCCCCCGGACAGGGGAGGTGAGCAGTTCTTC

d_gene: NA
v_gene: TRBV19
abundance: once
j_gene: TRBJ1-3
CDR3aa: CASRTDTLSGNTIYF
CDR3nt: TGTGCCAGTAGAACGGATACCCTCTCTGGAAACACCATATATTTT

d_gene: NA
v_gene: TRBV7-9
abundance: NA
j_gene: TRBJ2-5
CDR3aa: CASSLAPGTRRETQYF
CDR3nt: TGTGCCAGCAGCTTAGCGCCCGGGACAAGGAGGGAGACCCAGTACTTC

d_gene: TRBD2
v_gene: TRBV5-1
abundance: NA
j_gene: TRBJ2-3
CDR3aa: CASTLTSGRSDTQYF
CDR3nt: TGCGCCAGCACCCTAACTAGCGGGAGATCAGATACGCAGTATTTT

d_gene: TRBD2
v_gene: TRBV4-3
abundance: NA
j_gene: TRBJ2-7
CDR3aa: CASSQDRGGGSYEQYF
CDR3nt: TGCGCCAGCAGCCAAGATCGGGGCGGGGGTTCCTACGAGCAGTACTTC

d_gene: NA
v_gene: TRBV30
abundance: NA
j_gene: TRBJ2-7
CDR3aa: CAWTLGGALYEQYF
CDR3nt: TGTGCCTGGACCCTCGGGGGTGCTTTGTACGAGCAGTACTTC

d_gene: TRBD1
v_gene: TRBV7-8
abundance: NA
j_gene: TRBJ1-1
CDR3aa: CASSPRQGNTEAFF
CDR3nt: TGTGCCAGCAGCCCGCGACAGGGGAACACTGAAGCTTTCTTT

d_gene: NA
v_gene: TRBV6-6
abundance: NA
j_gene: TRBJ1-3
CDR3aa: CASSWDFKTGTIYF
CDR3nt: TGTGCCAGCAGTTGGGACTTTAAAACTGGGACCATATATTTT

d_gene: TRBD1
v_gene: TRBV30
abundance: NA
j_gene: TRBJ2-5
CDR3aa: CAWSPDRGHRETQYF
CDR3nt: TGTGCCTGGAGTCCCGACAGGGGGCATCGGGAGACCCAGTACTTC

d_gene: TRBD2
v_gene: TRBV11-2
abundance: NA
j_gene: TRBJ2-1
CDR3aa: CASSSILAGGGNEQFF
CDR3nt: TGTGCCAGCAGCTCGATTCTAGCGGGAGGTGGCAATGAGCAGTTCTTC

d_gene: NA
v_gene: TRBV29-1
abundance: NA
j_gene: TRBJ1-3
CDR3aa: CSVTRGQSGNTIYF
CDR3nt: TGCAGCGTTACGCGCGGACAGAGCGGAAACACCATATATTTT

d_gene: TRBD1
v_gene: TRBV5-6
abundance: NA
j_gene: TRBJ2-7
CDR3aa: CASTRDRVSYEQYF
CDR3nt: TGTGCCAGCACCCGGGACAGGGTATCCTACGAGCAGTACTTC

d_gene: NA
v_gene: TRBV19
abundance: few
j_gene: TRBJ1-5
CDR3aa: CASRPSSRGGRVDQPQHF
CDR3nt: TGTGCCAGTAGACCATCCTCCAGGGGCGGCCGAGTCGATCAGCCCCAGCATTTT

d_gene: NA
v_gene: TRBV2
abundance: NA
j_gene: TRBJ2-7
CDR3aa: CASSGGGPYEQYF
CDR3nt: TGTGCCAGCAGTGGGGGTGGCCCCTACGAGCAGTACTTC

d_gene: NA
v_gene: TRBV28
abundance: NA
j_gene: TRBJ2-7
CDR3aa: CASSRDRSYEQYF
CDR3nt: TGTGCCAGCAGTCGAGACCGGTCCTACGAGCAGTACTTC

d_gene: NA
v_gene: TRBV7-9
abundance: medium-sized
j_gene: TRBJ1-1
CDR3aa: CASSSGTAQKVAFF
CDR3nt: TGTGCCAGCAGCAGCGGGACTGCTCAAAAGGTAGCTTTCTTT

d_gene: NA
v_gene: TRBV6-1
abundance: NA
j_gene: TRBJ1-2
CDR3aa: CASSEAEGHYGYTF
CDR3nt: TGTGCCAGCAGTGAAGCGGAAGGGCACTATGGCTACACCTTC